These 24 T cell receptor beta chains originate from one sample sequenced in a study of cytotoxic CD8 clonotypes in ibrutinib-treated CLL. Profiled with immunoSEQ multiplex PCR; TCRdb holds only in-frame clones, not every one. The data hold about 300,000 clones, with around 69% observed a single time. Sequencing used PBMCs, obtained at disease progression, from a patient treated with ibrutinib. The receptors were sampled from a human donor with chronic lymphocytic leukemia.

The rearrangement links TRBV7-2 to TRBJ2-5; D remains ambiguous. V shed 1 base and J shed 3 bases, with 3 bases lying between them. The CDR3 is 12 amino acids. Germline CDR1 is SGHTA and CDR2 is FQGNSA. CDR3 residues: CASSLEEETQYF. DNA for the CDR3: TGTGCCAGCAGCTTAGAAGAAGAGACCCAGTACTTC.

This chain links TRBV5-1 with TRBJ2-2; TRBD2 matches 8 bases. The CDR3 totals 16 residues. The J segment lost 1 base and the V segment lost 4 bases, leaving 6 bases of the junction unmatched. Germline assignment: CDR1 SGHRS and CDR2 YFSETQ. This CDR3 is CASSAVSGRNTGELFF. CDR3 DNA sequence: TGCGCCAGCAGCGCCGTCAGCGGGAGGAACACCGGGGAGCTGTTTTTT. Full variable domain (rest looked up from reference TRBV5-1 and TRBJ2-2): KAGVTQTPRYLIKTRGQQVTLSCSPISGHRSVSWYQQTPGQGLQFLFEYFSETQRNKGNFPGRFSGRQFSNSRSEMNVSTLELGDSALYLCASSAVSGRNTGELFFGEGSRLTVL.

The CDR3 DNA is TGTGCCAGCAGCTGGGCGACCGGGACAGGGAGAGAGACCCAGTACTTC. The encoded protein is CASSWATGTGRETQYF. The chain employs TRBV5-4 and TRBJ2-5, with 9 bases matching TRBD1. The trim removed 3 bases at V and 4 bases at J, leaving 10 bases unmatched. The CDR3 runs to 16 residues. Germline V gene lookup returns CDR1 SGHNT and CDR2 YYREEE (reference sequence).

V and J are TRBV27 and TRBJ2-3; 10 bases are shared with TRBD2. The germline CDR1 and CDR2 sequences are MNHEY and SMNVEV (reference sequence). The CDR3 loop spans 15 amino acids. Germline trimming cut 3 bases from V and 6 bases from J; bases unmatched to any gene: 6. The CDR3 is CASSFLAGAMDTQYF. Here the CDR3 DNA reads TGTGCCAGCAGTTTCCTAGCGGGGGCTATGGATACGCAGTATTTT.

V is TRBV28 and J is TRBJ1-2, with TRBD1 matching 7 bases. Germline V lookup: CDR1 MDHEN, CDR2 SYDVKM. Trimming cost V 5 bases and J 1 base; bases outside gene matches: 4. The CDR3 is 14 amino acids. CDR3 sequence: CASSDRVFNYGYTF. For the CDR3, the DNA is TGTGCCAGCAGTGACAGGGTCTTTAACTATGGCTACACCTTC.

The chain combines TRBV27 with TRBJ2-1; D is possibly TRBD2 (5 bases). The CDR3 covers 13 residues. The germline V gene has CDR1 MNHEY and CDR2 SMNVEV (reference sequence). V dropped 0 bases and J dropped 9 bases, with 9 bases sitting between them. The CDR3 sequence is CASSLSGGSEQFF. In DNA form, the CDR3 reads TGTGCCAGCAGTTTATCAGGTGGGAGTGAGCAGTTCTTC.

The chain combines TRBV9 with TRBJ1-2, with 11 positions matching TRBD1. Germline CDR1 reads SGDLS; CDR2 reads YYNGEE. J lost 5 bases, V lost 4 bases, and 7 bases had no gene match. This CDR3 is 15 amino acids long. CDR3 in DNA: TGTGCCAGCAGCACCCGGACAGGGGGCGGGTATGGCTACACCTTC. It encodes CASSTRTGGGYGYTF.

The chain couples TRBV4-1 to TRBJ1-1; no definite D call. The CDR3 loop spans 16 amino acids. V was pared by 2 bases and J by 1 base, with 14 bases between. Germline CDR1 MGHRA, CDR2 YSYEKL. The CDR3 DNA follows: TGCGCCAGCAGCCAATTTCTCCAGGCTTGGAACACTGAAGCTTTCTTT. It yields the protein CASSQFLQAWNTEAFF.

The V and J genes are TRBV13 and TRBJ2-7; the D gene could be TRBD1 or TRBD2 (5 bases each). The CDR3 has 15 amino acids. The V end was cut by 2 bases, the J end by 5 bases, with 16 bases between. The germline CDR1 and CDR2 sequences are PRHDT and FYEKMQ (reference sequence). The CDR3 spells CASSLMRGPFDEQYF. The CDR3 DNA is TGTGCCAGCAGCTTAATGAGGGGCCCCTTCGACGAGCAGTACTTC.

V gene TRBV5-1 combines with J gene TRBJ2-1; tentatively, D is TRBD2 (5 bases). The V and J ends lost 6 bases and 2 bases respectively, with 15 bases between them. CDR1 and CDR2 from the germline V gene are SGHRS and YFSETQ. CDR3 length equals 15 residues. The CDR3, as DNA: TGCGCCAGCACCTGGGCAGCGACTACCTACAATGAGCAGTTCTTC. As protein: CASTWAATTYNEQFF.

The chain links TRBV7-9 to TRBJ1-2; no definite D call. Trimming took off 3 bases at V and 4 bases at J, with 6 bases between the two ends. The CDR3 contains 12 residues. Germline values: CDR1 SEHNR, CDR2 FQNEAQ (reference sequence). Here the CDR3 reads CASSFSSYGYTF. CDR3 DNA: TGTGCCAGCAGCTTTAGCAGCTATGGCTACACCTTC.

CDR3 DNA: TGTGCCAGCAGCCAAAGGGGAGGCGTTTCTAACTATGGCTACACCTTC. Amino acid sequence: CASSQRGGVSNYGYTF. V usage is TRBV14 and J usage is TRBJ1-2, with a possible D match to TRBD1 (5 bases). Germline CDR1 reads SGHDN; CDR2 reads FVKESK. V lost 2 bases to trimming and J lost 0 bases, with 13 bases between them. The CDR3 sequence is 16 residues long.

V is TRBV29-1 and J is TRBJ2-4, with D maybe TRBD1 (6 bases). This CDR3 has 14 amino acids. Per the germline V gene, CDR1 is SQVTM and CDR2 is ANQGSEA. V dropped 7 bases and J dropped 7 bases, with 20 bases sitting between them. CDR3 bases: TGCAGCGCTGAGGACAGTTTTTCCATCAACATTCAGTACTTC. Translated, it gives CSAEDSFSINIQYF.

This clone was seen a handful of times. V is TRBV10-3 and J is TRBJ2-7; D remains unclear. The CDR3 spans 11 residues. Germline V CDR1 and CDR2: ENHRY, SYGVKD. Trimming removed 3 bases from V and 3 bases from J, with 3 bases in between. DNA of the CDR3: TGTGCCATCAGTGATATCTACGAGCAGTACTTC. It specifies CAISDIYEQYF.

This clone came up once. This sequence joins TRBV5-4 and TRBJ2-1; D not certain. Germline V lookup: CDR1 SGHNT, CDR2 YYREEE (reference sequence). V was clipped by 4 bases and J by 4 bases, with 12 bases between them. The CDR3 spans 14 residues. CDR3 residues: CASSDIIGYNEQFF. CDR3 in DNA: TGTGCCAGCAGCGACATAATTGGTTACAATGAGCAGTTCTTC.

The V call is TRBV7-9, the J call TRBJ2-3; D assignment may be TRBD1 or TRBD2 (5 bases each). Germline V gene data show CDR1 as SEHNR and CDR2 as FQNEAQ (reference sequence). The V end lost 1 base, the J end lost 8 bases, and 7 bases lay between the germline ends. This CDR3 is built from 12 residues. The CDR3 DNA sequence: TGTGCCAGCAGCTTAGATGGGGGTACGCAGTATTTT. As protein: CASSLDGGTQYF.

The CDR3 DNA follows: TGTGCCAGCAGCTTAGATCACGGATATAACTTGAACACTGAAGCTTTCTTT. Translating it yields CASSLDHGYNLNTEAFF. V is TRBV11-2 and J is TRBJ1-1, with D uncertain. The CDR3 is 17 residues long. V was trimmed by 0 bases and J by 0 bases, leaving 14 bases between them. Per germline, CDR1 SGHAT and CDR2 FQNNGV.

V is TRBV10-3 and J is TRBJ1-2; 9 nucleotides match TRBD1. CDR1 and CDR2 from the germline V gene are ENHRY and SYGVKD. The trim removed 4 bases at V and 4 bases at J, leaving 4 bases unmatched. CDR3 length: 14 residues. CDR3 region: CAISGTGQGYGYTF. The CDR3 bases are TGTGCCATCAGTGGGACGGGACAGGGCTATGGCTACACCTTC.

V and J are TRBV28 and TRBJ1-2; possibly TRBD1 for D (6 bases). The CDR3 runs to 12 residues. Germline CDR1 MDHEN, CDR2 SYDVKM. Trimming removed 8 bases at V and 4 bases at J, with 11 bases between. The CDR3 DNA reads TGTGCCAGCCAAACAGGGCTCTATGGCTACACCTTC. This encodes CASQTGLYGYTF.

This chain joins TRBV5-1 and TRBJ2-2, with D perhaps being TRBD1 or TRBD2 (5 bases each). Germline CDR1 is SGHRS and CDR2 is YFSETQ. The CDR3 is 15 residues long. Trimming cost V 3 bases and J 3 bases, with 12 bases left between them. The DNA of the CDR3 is TGCGCCAGCAGCTGGGGCAGCGGCCACACCGGGGAGCTGTTTTTT. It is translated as CASSWGSGHTGELFF.

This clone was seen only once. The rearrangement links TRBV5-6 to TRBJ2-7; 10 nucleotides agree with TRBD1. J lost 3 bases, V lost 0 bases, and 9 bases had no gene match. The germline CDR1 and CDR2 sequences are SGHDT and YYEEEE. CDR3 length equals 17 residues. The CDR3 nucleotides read TGTGCCAGCAGCTTGGTGGGGACAGGGGTCAGTTTCTACGAGCAGTACTTC. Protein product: CASSLVGTGVSFYEQYF.

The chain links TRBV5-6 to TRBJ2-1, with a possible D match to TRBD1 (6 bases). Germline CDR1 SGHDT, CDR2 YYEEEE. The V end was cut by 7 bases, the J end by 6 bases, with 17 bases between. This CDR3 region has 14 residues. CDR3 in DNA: TGTGCCAGCCAAGTTATCTACAGGGTCAATGAGCAGTTCTTC. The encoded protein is CASQVIYRVNEQFF.

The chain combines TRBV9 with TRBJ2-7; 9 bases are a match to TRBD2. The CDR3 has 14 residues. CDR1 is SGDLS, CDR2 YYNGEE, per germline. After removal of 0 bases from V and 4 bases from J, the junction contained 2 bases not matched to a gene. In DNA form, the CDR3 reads TGTGCCAGCAGCGTAGAGGGACTAGCTTACGAGCAGTACTTC. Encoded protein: CASSVEGLAYEQYF.

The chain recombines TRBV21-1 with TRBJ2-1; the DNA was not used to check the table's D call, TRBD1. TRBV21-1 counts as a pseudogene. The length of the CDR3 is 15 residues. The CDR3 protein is CASNRDRDDYNEQFF. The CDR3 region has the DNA TGTGCCAGCAACCGGGACAGGGACGACTACAATGAGCAGTTCTTC.